This entry lists 20 T cell receptor beta chains sequenced from one sample in a study of cytomegalovirus exposure and HLA in healthy donors. A multiplex PCR was run with 60 Vbeta primers and 13 Jbeta primers. Assay used: immunoSEQ multiplex PCR; TCRdb lists only in-frame clones, some missing. The sample has roughly 73,000 clones; about 81% are singletons. Specimen: PBMCs. These receptors originate from a woman in her forties or fifties in good health and CMV-seronegative.

The chain links TRBV7-8 to TRBJ1-3, with D possibly being TRBD1 (5 bases). Germline V gene lookup returns CDR1 SGHVS and CDR2 FQNEAQ. This CDR3 comprises 16 residues. V was pared by 5 bases and J by 0 bases, with 14 bases between. The CDR3 coding sequence is TGTGCCAGCAGCCCGGGGACTTACCGCTCTGGAAACACCATATATTTT. Translation gives CASSPGTYRSGNTIYF.

This clone showed up just once. This chain uses TRBV10-3 with TRBJ1-5; 7 bases match TRBD1. This CDR3 is 14 amino acids long. CDR1 ENHRY and CDR2 SYGVKD come from the germline V gene. The chain's CDR3 is CAAGTVYSNQPQHF. For the CDR3, the DNA is TGTGCTGCTGGGACAGTTTATAGCAATCAGCCCCAGCATTTT.

V gene TRBV7-2 combines with J gene TRBJ2-5; TRBD2 matches 11 bases. V was clipped by 5 bases and J by 5 bases; unmatched bases: 4. This CDR3 region has 14 residues. Per the germline V gene, CDR1 is SGHTA and CDR2 is FQGNSA. In DNA, the CDR3 is TGTGCCAGCAGCCCGGGACTAGCGGAGGAGACCCAGTACTTC. The encoded protein is CASSPGLAEETQYF.

The rearrangement joins TRBV27 to TRBJ2-5; a weak D match, TRBD1 (6 bases). CDR1 is MNHEY and CDR2 is SMNVEV in the germline V gene (reference sequence). The CDR3 loop spans 15 amino acids. The V end lost 5 bases, the J end lost 1 base, and 14 bases lay between the germline ends. In DNA, the CDR3 is TGTGCCAGCAGTACACAGGGCCGCCTCCAAGAGACCCAGTACTTC. This codes for CASSTQGRLQETQYF.

This sequence joins TRBV6-6 and TRBJ1-5, with 7 bases lining up with TRBD1. Losses at the gene ends were 6 bases for V and 4 bases for J; bases not matched to a gene: 6. CDR1 and CDR2 from the germline V gene are MNHNY and SVGAGI (reference sequence). The CDR3 is 14 residues long. For the CDR3, the DNA is TGTGCCAGCAGGTACCGGGACAGAAATCAGCCCCAGCATTTT. Residues: CASRYRDRNQPQHF.

This sequence joins TRBV27 and TRBJ1-1, with no clear D. V was clipped by 1 base and J by 4 bases, with 10 bases between them. Germline V gene data show CDR1 as MNHEY and CDR2 as SMNVEV (reference sequence). This CDR3 spans 14 amino acids. The CDR3 sequence is CASSLLGSGTEAFF. The CDR3 nucleotides are TGTGCCAGCAGTTTATTGGGAAGCGGCACTGAAGCTTTCTTT.

This clone was seen a handful of times. The V call is TRBV2, the J call TRBJ1-5; 9 nucleotides agree with TRBD1. This CDR3 contains 15 residues. Germline V gene sequence: CDR1 SNHLY, CDR2 FYNNEI. The ends lost 2 bases at V and 4 bases at J; junction bases unmatched: 3. In DNA, the CDR3 is TGTGCCAGCAGTGAATGGACAGGGGAGAATCAGCCCCAGCATTTT. It specifies CASSEWTGENQPQHF.

This chain connects TRBV18 to TRBJ2-1, with unresolved D. This CDR3 region has 11 residues. Germline V gives CDR1 KGHSH, CDR2 LQKENI. The V end lost 6 bases, the J end lost 10 bases, and 10 bases lay between the germline ends. The chain's CDR3 is CASSPVEEQFF. For the CDR3, the DNA is TGTGCCAGCTCCCCTGTTGAGGAGCAGTTCTTC.

This clone was detected only a few times. The chain uses TRBV19 and TRBJ1-4; 7 bases are shared with TRBD1. The germline V gene has CDR1 LNHDA and CDR2 SQIVND (reference sequence). V was clipped by 3 bases and J by 5 bases; unmatched bases: 3. The CDR3 extends over 14 amino acids. In DNA form, the CDR3 reads TGTGCCAGTAGTATTTCAGGGGGAAATGAAAAACTGTTTTTT. The encoded protein is CASSISGGNEKLFF.

The chain combines TRBV18 with TRBJ1-1; 9 bases line up with TRBD1. The V gene's germline CDR1 is KGHSH and CDR2 LQKENI. The J segment lost 4 bases and the V segment lost 5 bases, leaving 8 bases of the junction unmatched. This CDR3 is 15 amino acids long. As DNA, the CDR3 is TGTGCCAGCTCAACGGACAGGGGACCGAGCACTGAAGCTTTCTTT. It encodes CASSTDRGPSTEAFF. Combining the CDR3 with reference TRBV18 and TRBJ1-1 gives the whole variable domain NAGVMQNPRHLVRRRGQEARLRCSPMKGHSHVYWYRQLPEEGLKFMVYLQKENIIDESGMPKERFSAEFPKEGPSILRIQQVVRGDSAAYFCASSTDRGPSTEAFFGQGTRLTVV.

This chain connects TRBV2 to TRBJ1-1, with D possibly TRBD1 on 6 matching bases. Trimming removed 6 bases at V and 1 base at J, with 9 bases between. This CDR3 has 13 amino acids. Germline CDR1 is SNHLY and CDR2 is FYNNEI. Here the CDR3 reads CASRGGRNTEAFF. CDR3 in DNA: TGTGCCAGCAGAGGGGGTAGGAACACTGAAGCTTTCTTT.

Only one count was recorded for this clone. This chain's CDR3 is CSVEGAGSPRYEQYF. CDR3 in DNA: TGCAGCGTTGAAGGGGCGGGGAGCCCTCGCTACGAGCAGTACTTC. This chain links TRBV29-1 with TRBJ2-7, with D tentatively TRBD2 (6 bases). Trimming pared 1 base from V and 3 bases from J, leaving 16 bases between. The CDR3 totals 15 residues. Germline values: CDR1 SQVTM, CDR2 ANQGSEA.

The rearrangement links TRBV5-1 to TRBJ2-5; possibly TRBD2 for D (7 bases). Deletions cut 0 bases from V and 7 bases from J, with 16 bases between. Looked up from germline, CDR1 is SGHRS and CDR2 is YFSETQ. This CDR3 contains 15 residues. This CDR3 is CASSLEGGTKGTQYF. The CDR3 DNA is TGCGCCAGCAGCTTGGAGGGGGGGACCAAGGGGACCCAGTACTTC.

The CDR3 protein is CASSSGAGVAEAFF. The CDR3 DNA reads TGTGCCAGCAGCTCCGGGGCAGGGGTAGCTGAAGCTTTCTTT. The chain carries TRBV7-2 and TRBJ1-1; a weak D match, TRBD1 (6 bases). Per the germline V gene, CDR1 is SGHTA and CDR2 is FQGNSA. The length of the CDR3 is 14 residues. Deletions cut 4 bases from V and 6 bases from J, with 15 bases between. The full variable domain, rest sourced from reference TRBV7-2 and TRBJ1-1, is GAGVSQSPSNKVTEKGKDVELRCDPISGHTALYWYRQSLGQGLEFLIYFQGNSAPDKSGLPSDRFSAERTGGSVSTLTIQRTQQEDSAVYLCASSSGAGVAEAFFGQGTRLTVV.

In this sample, this clone turned up once. This CDR3 reads CASSPWTGETQYF. CDR3 in DNA: TGTGCCAGCAGCCCATGGACTGGGGAGACCCAGTACTTC. The chain uses TRBV7-3 and TRBJ2-5, with D maybe TRBD2 (5 bases). The germline CDR1 and CDR2 sequences are SGHTA and FQGTGA. V was shortened by 5 bases and J by 5 bases, with 12 bases between the two germline ends. The CDR3 is made up of 13 amino acids.

This clone occurred a few times. The chain uses TRBV27 and TRBJ1-1; tentative D call: TRBD1 (5 bases). This CDR3 region has 15 residues. Germline-derived CDR1 and CDR2 are MNHEY and SMNVEV (reference sequence). V lost 4 bases to trimming and J lost 4 bases, with 16 bases between them. The CDR3 sequence is CASSSYRTGVTEAFF. The DNA of the CDR3 is TGTGCCAGCAGTTCTTACAGGACGGGTGTCACTGAAGCTTTCTTT.

The genes are TRBV9 and TRBJ2-3, with D unresolved. Germline CDR1 and CDR2: SGDLS and YYNGEE. The CDR3 contains 16 residues. V dropped 0 bases and J dropped 1 base, with 12 bases sitting between them. DNA of the CDR3: TGTGCCAGCAGCGTAGTTTCAGGATCGGGCACAGATACGCAGTATTTT. Residues: CASSVVSGSGTDTQYF.

The rearrangement joins TRBV5-1 to TRBJ2-3; 10 bases fit TRBD2. The germline CDR1 and CDR2 sequences are SGHRS and YFSETQ. V was clipped by 0 bases and J by 1 base; unmatched bases: 5. The CDR3 runs 17 residues. The CDR3 DNA reads as TGCGCCAGCAGCTTGGCTCTTGGGACTAGCGGCACAGATACGCAGTATTTT. It translates to CASSLALGTSGTDTQYF. Drawing the rest from reference TRBV5-1 and TRBJ2-3, the complete variable domain is KAGVTQTPRYLIKTRGQQVTLSCSPISGHRSVSWYQQTPGQGLQFLFEYFSETQRNKGNFPGRFSGRQFSNSRSEMNVSTLELGDSALYLCASSLALGTSGTDTQYFGPGTRLTVL.

The chain's CDR3 is CASSTMDRGATEAFF. The CDR3 nucleotides read TGTGCCAGTAGTACGATGGACAGGGGTGCCACTGAAGCTTTCTTT. The J gene is TRBJ1-1, the V gene TRBV19, with 9 bases lining up with TRBD1. The CDR3 runs 15 residues. Germline CDR1 LNHDA, CDR2 SQIVND (reference sequence). Trimming removed 4 bases from V and 4 bases from J; junction bases left unmatched: 7.

A single count supports this clone. CDR3 coding DNA: TGTGCCAGCAGCTTAGAGGGGAACCCGAACACTGAAGCTTTCTTT. Its translation is CASSLEGNPNTEAFF. The rearrangement links TRBV7-9 to TRBJ1-1; D might be TRBD1 (5 bases). The ends were cut back, 1 base at V and 1 base at J, with 10 bases in the middle. The CDR3 runs to 15 residues. Per the germline V gene, CDR1 is SEHNR and CDR2 is FQNEAQ (reference sequence).